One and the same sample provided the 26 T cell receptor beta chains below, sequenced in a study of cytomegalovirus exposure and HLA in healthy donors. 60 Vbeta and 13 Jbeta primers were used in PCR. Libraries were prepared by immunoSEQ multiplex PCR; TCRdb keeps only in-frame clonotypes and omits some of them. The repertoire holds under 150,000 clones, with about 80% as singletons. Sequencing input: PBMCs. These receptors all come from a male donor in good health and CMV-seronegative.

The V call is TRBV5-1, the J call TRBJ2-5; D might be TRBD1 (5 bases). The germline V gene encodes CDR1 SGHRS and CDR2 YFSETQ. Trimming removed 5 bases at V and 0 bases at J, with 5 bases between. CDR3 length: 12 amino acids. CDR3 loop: CASRDNQETQYF. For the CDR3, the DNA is TGCGCCAGCAGGGACAACCAAGAGACCCAGTACTTC.

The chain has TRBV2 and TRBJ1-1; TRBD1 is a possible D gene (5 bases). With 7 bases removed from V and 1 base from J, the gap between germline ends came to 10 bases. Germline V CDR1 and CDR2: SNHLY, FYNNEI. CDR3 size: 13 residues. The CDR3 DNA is TGTGCCAGCATCCAGACAGCGAACACTGAAGCTTTCTTT. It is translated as CASIQTANTEAFF.

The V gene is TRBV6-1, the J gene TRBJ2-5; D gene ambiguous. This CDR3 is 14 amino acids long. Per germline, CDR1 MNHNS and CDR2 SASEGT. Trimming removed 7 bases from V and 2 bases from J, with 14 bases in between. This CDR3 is CASKSRRSQETQYF. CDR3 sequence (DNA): TGTGCCAGCAAGTCCCGACGGAGTCAAGAGACCCAGTACTTC.

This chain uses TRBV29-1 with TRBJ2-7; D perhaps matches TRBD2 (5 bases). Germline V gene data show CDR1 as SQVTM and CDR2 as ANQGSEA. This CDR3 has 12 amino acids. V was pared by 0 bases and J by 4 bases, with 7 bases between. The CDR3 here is CSVEDGGYEQYF. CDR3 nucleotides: TGCAGCGTTGAAGACGGAGGATACGAGCAGTACTTC.

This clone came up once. CDR3 coding DNA: TGTGCCAGCAGCCTGACAAGGAACACTGAAGCTTTCTTT. It encodes CASSLTRNTEAFF. This chain joins TRBV7-8 and TRBJ1-1, with D uncertain. CDR1 is SGHVS, CDR2 FQNEAQ, per germline. The germline V and J ends were trimmed by 5 bases and 1 base, with 8 bases remaining between them. The CDR3 has 13 residues.

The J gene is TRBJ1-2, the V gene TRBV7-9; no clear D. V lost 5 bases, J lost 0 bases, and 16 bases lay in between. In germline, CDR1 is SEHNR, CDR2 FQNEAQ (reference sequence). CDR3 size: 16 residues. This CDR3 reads CASSQMRPISNYGYTF. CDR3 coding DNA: TGTGCCAGCAGCCAAATGCGTCCGATCTCTAACTATGGCTACACCTTC.

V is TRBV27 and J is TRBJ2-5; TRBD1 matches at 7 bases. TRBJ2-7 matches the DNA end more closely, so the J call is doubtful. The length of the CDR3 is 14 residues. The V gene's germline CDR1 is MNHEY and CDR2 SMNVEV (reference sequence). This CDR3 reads CASSRGQGVSEQYF. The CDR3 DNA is TGTGCCAGCAGTCGGGGTCAGGGGGTCAGCGAGCAGTACTTC.

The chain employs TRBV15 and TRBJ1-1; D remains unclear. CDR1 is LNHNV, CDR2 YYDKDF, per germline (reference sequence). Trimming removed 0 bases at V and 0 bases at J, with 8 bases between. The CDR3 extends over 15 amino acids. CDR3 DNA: TGTGCCACCAGCAGAGATGCGGAGGTGAACACTGAAGCTTTCTTT. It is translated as CATSRDAEVNTEAFF.

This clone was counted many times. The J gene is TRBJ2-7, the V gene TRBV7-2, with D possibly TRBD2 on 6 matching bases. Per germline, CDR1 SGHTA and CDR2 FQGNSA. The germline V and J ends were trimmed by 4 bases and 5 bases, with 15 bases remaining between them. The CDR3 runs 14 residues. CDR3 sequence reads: CASSSTGTSNEQYF. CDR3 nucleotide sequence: TGTGCCAGCAGCTCAACAGGTACTAGCAACGAGCAGTACTTC.

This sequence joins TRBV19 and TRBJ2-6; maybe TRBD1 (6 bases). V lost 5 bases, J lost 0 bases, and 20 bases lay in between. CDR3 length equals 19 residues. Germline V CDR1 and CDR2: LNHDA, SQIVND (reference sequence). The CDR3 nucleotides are TGTGCCAGTAGTTATGCAGACAGGCCCCTCAACTCTGGGGCCAACGTCCTGACTTTC. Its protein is CASSYADRPLNSGANVLTF.

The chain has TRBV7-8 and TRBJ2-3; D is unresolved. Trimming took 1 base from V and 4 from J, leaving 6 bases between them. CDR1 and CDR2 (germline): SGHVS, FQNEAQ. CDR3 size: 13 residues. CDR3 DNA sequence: TGTGCCAGCAGCTTAGTAAGAGCAGATACGCAGTATTTT. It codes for CASSLVRADTQYF.

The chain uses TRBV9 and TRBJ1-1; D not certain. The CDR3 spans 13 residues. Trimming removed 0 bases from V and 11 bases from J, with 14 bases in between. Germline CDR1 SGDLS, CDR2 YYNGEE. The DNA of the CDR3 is TGTGCCAGCAGCGTAGATGACTCCACTACGGCTTTCTTT. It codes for CASSVDDSTTAFF.

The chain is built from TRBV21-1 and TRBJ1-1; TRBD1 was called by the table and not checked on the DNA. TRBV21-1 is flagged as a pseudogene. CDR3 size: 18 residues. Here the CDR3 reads CASSKGGRPARRNTEAFF. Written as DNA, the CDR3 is TGTGCCAGCAGCAAAGGGGGCAGGCCCGCTCGGAGGAACACTGAAGCTTTCTTT.

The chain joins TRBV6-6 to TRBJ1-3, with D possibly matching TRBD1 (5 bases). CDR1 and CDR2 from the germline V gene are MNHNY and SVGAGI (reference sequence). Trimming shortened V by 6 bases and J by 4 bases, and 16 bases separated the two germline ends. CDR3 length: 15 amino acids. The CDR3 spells CASSPPGLGGNTIYF. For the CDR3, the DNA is TGTGCCAGCAGCCCACCAGGGCTGGGGGGAAACACCATATATTTT.

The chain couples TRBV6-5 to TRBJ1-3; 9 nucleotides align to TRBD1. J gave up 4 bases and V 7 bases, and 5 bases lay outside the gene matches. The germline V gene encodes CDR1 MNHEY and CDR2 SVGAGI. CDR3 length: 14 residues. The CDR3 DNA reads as TGTGCCAGCACCAGGGACAGGGCGGGAAACACCATATATTTT. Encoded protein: CASTRDRAGNTIYF.

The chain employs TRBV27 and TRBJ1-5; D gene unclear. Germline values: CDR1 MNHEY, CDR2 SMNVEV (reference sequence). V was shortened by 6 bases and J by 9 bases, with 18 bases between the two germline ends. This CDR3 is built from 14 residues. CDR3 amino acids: CASRPRGVVWPQHF. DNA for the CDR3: TGTGCCAGCAGACCCCGGGGAGTAGTGTGGCCCCAGCATTTT.

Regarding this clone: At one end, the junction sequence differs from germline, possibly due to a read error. The CDR3 loop is CASSVTSYNEQFF. The CDR3 nucleotides are TGTGCCAGCAGCGTAACTAGTTACAATGAGCAGTTCTTC. The chain has TRBV7-3 and TRBJ2-1; TRBD2 might be the D (5 bases). This CDR3 contains 13 residues. CDR1 and CDR2 from the germline V gene are SGHTA and FQGTGA.

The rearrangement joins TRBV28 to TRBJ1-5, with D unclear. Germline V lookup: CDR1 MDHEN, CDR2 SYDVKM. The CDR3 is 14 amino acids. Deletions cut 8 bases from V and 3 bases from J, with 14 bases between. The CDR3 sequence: CASGRPEFNQPQHF. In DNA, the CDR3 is TGTGCCAGCGGCAGACCGGAGTTCAATCAGCCCCAGCATTTT. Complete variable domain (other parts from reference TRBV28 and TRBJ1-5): DVKVTQSSRYLVKRTGEKVFLECVQDMDHENMFWYRQDPGLGLRLIYFSYDVKMKEKGDIPEGYSVSREKKERFSLILESASTNQTSMYLCASGRPEFNQPQHFGDGTRLSIL.

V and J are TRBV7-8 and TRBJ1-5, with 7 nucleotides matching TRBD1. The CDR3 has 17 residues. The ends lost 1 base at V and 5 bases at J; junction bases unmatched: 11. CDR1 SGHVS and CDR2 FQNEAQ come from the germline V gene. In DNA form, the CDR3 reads TGTGCCAGCAGCTTAGGCAGTGGGACAGCAGACGATCAGCCCCAGCATTTT. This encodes CASSLGSGTADDQPQHF.

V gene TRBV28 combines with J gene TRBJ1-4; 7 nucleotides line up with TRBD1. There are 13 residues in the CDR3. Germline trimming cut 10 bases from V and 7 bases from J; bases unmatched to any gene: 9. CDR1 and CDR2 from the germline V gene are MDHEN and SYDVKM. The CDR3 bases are TGTGCCACCTCGACAGGGAAGGGTGAAAAACTGTTTTTT. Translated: CATSTGKGEKLFF.

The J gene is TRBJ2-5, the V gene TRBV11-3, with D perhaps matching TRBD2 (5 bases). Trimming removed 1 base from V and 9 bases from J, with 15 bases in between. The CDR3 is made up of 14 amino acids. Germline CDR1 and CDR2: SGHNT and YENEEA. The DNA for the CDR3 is TGTGCCAGCAGCTTAGGAGGCACAGAGGAGGCCCAGTACTTC. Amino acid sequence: CASSLGGTEEAQYF.

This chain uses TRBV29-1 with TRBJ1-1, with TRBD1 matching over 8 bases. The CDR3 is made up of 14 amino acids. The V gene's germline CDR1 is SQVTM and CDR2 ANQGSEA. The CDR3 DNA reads TGCAACGCCGTACAGGGGGGCATGAACACTGAAGCTTTCTTT. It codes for CNAVQGGMNTEAFF.

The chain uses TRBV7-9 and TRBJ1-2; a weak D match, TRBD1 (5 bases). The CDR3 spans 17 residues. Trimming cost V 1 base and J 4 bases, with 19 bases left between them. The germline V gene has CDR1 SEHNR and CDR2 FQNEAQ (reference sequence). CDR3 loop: CASSLGRGRGPGYGYTF. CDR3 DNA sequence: TGTGCCAGCAGCTTAGGGAGGGGAAGGGGCCCGGGCTATGGCTACACCTTC.

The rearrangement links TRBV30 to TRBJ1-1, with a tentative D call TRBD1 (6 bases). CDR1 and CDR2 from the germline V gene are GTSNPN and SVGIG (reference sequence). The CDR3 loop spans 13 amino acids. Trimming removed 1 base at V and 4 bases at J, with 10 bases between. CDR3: CAWSGVGGTEAFF. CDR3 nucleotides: TGTGCCTGGAGTGGGGTAGGGGGCACTGAAGCTTTCTTT.

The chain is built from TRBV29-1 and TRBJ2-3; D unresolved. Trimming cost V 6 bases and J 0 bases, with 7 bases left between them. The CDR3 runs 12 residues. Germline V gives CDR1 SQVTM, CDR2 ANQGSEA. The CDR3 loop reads CSVSTSTDTQYF. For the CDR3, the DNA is TGCAGCGTCTCGACTAGCACAGATACGCAGTATTTT.

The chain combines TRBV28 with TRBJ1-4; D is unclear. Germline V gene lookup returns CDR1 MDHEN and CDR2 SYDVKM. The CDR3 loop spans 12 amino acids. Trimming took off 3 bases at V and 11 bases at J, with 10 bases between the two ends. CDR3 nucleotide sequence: TGTGCCAGCAGTTTGAGCCTTGTCAAACTGTTTTTT. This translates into CASSLSLVKLFF. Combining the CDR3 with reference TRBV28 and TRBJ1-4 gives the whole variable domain DVKVTQSSRYLVKRTGEKVFLECVQDMDHENMFWYRQDPGLGLRLIYFSYDVKMKEKGDIPEGYSVSREKKERFSLILESASTNQTSMYLCASSLSLVKLFFGSGTQLSVL.